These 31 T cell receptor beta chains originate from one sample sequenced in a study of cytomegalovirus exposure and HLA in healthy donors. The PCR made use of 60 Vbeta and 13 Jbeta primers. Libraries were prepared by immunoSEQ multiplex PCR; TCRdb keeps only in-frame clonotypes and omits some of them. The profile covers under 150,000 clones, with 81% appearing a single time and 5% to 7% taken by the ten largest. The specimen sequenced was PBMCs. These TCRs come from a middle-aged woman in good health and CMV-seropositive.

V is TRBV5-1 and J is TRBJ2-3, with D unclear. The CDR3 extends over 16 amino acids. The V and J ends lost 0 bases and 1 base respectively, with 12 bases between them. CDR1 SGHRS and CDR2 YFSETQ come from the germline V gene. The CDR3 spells CASSLATGIGTDTQYF. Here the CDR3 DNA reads TGCGCCAGCAGCTTGGCCACGGGTATCGGCACAGATACGCAGTATTTT.

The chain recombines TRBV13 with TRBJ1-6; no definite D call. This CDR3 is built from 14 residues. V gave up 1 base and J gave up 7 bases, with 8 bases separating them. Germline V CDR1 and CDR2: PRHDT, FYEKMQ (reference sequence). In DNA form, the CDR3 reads TGTGCCAGCAGCTTAGACCTCGGGAATTCACCCCTCCACTTT. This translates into CASSLDLGNSPLHF.

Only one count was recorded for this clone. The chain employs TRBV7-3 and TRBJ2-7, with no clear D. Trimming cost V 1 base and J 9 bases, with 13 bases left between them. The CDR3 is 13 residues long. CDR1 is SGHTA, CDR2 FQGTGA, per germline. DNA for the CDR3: TGTGCCAGCAGCTTAAACGTAGCCAATCTGCAGTACTTC. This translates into CASSLNVANLQYF. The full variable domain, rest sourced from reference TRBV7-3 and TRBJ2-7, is GAGVSQTPSNKVTEKGKYVELRCDPISGHTALYWYRQSLGQGPEFLIYFQGTGAADDSGLPNDRFFAVRPEGSVSTLKIQRTERGDSAVYLCASSLNVANLQYFGPGTRLTVT.

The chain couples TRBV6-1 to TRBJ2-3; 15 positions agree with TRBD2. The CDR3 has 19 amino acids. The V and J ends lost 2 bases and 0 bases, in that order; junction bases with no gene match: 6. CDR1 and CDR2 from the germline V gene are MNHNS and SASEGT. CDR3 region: CASSEPGTSGRMSTDTQYF. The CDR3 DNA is TGTGCCAGCAGTGAACCAGGGACTAGCGGGAGGATGAGCACAGATACGCAGTATTTT.

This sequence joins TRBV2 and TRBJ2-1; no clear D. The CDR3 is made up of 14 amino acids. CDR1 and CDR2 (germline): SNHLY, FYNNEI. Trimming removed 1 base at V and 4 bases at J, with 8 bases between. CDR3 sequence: CASSEVQFYNEQFF. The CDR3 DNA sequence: TGTGCCAGCAGTGAAGTCCAGTTTTACAATGAGCAGTTCTTC. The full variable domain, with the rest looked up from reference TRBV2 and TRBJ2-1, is EPEVTQTPSHQVTQMGQEVILRCVPISNHLYFYWYRQILGQKVEFLVSFYNNEISEKSEIFDDQFSVERPDGSNFTLKIRSTKLEDSAMYFCASSEVQFYNEQFFGPGTRLTVL.

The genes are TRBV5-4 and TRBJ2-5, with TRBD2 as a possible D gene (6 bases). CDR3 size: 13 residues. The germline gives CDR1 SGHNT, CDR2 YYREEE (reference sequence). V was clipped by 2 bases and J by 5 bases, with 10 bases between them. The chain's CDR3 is CASSFQGGETQYF. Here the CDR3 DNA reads TGTGCCAGCAGCTTCCAGGGAGGTGAGACCCAGTACTTC.

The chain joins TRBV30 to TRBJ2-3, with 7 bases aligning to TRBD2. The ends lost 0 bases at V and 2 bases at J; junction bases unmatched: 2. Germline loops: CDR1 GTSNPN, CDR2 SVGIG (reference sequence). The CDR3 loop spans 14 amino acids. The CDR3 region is CAWSVGLNTDTQYF. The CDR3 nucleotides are TGTGCCTGGAGTGTGGGACTAAACACAGATACGCAGTATTTT.

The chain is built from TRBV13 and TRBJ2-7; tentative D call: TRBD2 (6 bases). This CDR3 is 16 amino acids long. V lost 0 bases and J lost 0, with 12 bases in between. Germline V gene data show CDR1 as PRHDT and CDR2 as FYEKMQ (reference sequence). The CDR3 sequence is CASSLGLGSGSYEQYF. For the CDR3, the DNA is TGTGCCAGCAGCTTAGGCCTCGGTAGCGGCTCCTACGAGCAGTACTTC.

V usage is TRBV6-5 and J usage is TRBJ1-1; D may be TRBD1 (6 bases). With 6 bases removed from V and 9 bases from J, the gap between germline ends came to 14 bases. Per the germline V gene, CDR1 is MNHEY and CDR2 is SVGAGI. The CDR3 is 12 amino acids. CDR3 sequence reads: CASSTDRIKAFF. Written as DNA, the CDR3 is TGTGCCAGCAGCACTGACAGGATTAAAGCTTTCTTT.

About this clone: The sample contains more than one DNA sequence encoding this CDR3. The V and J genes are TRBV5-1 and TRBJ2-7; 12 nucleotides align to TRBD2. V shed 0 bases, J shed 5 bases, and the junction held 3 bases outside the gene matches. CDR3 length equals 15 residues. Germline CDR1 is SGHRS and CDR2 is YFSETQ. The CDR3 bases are TGCGCCAGCAGCTTGGTGTCTAGCGGGAGGGACGAGCAGTACTTC. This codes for CASSLVSSGRDEQYF.

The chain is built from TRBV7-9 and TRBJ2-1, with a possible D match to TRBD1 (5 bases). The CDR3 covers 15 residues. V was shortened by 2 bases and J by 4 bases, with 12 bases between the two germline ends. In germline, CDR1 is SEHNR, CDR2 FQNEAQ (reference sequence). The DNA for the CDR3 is TGTGCCAGCAGCTTAAGGGCAGGGCCATACAATGAGCAGTTCTTC. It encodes CASSLRAGPYNEQFF.

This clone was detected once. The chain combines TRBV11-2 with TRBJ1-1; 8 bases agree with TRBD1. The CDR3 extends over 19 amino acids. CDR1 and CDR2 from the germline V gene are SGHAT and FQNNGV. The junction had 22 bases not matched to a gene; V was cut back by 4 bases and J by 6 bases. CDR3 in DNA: TGTGCCAGCAGCTATCTCGGGGGGACAGGATTCAGTTTTAGTCCTGAAGCTTTCTTT. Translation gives CASSYLGGTGFSFSPEAFF.

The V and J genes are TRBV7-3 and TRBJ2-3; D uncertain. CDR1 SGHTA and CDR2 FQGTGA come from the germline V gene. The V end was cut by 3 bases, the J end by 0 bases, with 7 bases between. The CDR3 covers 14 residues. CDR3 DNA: TGTGCCAGCAGCTTTCCGACTAGCACAGATACGCAGTATTTT. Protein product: CASSFPTSTDTQYF.

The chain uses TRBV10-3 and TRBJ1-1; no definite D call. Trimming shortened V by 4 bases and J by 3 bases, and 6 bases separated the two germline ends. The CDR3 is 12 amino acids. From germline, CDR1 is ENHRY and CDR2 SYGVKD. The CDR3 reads CAISASDTEAFF. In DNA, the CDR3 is TGTGCCATCAGTGCCTCGGACACTGAAGCTTTCTTT.

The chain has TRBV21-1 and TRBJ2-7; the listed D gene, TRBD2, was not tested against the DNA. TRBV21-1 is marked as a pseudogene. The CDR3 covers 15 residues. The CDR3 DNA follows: TGTGCCAGCAGCACCGGACTAGCGGGAATTTACGAGCAGTACTTC. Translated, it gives CASSTGLAGIYEQYF.

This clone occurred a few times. The CDR3 reads CASSESTSGTTDTQYF. CDR3 DNA sequence: TGCGCCAGCAGTGAGTCGACTAGCGGAACCACAGATACGCAGTATTTT. The chain combines TRBV10-1 with TRBJ2-3; 9 nucleotides agree with TRBD2. Germline V CDR1 and CDR2: WNHNN, SYGVQD (reference sequence). This CDR3 is 16 amino acids long. The V and J ends lost 0 bases and 2 bases, in that order; junction bases with no gene match: 3.

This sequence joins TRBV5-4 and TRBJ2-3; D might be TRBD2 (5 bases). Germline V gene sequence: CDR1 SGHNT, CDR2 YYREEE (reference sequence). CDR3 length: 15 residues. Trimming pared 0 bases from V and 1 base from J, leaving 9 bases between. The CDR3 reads CASSLEGGRTDTQYF. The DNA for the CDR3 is TGTGCCAGCAGCTTGGAGGGCGGGCGCACAGATACGCAGTATTTT.

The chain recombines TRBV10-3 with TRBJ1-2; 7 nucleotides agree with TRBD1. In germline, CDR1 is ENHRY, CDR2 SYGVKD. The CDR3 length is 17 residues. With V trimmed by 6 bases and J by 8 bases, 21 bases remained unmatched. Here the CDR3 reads CAISAGTASQVSSGYTF. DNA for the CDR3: TGTGCCATCAGCGCCGGGACAGCGAGCCAAGTTTCCAGCGGCTACACCTTC.

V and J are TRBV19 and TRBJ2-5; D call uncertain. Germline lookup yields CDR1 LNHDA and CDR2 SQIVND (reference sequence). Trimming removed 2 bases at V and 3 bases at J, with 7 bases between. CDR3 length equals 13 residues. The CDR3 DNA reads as TGTGCCAGTAGTATATCGGCGGAAGAGACCCAGTACTTC. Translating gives CASSISAEETQYF.

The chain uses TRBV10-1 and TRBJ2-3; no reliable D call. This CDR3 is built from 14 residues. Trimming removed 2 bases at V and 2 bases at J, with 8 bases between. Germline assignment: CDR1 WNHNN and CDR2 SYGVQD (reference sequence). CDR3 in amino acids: CASSELDLTDTQYF. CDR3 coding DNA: TGCGCCAGCAGTGAGCTAGACCTCACAGATACGCAGTATTTT.

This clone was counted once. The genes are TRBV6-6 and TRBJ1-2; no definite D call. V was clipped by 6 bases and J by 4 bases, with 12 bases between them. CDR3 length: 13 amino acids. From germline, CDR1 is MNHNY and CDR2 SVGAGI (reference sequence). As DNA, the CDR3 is TGTGCCAGCAGCCTGCAGATGATCTATGGCTACACCTTC. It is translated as CASSLQMIYGYTF.

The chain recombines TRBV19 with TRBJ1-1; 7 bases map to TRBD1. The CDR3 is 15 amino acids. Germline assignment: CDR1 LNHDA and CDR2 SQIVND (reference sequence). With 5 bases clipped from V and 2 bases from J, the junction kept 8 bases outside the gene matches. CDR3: CASSLLGTANTEAFF. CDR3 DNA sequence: TGTGCCAGTAGTCTCCTGGGGACAGCAAACACTGAAGCTTTCTTT.

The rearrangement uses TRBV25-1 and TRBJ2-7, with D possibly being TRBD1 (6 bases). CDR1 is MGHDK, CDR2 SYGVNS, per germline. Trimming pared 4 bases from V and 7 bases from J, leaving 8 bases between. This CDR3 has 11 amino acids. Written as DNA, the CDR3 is TGTGCCAGCAGTGTACAGGGAGAGCAGTACTTC. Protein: CASSVQGEQYF.

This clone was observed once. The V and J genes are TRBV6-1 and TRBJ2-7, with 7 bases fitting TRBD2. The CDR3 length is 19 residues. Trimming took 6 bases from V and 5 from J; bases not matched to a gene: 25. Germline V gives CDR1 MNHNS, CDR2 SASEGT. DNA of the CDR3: TGTGCCAGCAGGGAAAGCGCCCTAGCGGCCGCCCTCTCTGGGAACGAGCAGTACTTC. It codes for CASRESALAAALSGNEQYF.

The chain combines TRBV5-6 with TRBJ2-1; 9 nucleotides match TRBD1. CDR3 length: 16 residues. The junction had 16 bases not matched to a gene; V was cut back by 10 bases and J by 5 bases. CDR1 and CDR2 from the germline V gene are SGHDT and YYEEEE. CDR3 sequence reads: CAGGTGIGINNNEQFF. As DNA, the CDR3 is TGTGCCGGGGGGACAGGGATCGGGATAAACAACAATGAGCAGTTCTTC.

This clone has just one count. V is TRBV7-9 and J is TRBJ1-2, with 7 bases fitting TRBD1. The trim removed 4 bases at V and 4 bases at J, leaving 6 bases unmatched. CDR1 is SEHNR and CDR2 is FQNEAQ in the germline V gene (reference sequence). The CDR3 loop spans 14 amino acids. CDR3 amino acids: CASSSGTDIYGYTF. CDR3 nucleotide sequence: TGTGCCAGCAGCTCAGGGACAGACATCTATGGCTACACCTTC.

The CDR3 sequence: CASSLSPGDSYEQYF. In DNA form, the CDR3 reads TGTGCCAGCAGTTTATCCCCGGGAGACTCCTACGAGCAGTACTTC. This chain uses TRBV28 with TRBJ2-7, with TRBD2 as a possible D gene (6 bases). The germline V and J ends were trimmed by 1 base and 0 bases, with 10 bases remaining between them. Germline V gene data show CDR1 as MDHEN and CDR2 as SYDVKM. The CDR3 covers 15 residues. Variable domain in full (rest from reference TRBV28 and TRBJ2-7): DVKVTQSSRYLVKRTGEKVFLECVQDMDHENMFWYRQDPGLGLRLIYFSYDVKMKEKGDIPEGYSVSREKKERFSLILESASTNQTSMYLCASSLSPGDSYEQYFGPGTRLTVT.

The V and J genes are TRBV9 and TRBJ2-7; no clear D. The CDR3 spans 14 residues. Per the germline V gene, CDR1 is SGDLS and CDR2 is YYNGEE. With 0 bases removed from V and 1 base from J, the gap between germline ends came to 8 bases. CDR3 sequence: CASSVGFRSYEQYF. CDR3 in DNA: TGTGCCAGCAGCGTAGGTTTCAGATCCTACGAGCAGTACTTC.

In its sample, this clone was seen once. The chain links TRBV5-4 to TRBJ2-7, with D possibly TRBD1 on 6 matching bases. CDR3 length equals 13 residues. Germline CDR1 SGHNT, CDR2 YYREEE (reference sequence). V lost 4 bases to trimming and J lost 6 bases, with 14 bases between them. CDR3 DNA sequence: TGTGCCAGCAGCAGAACAGGGATTTCCGAGCAGTACTTC. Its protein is CASSRTGISEQYF.

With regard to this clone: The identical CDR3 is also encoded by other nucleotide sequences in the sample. DNA for the CDR3: TGTGCCAGCAGTTTGGGACAGGACACTAACACTGAAGCTTTCTTT. This sequence encodes CASSLGQDTNTEAFF. The chain carries TRBV27 and TRBJ1-1; 8 positions match TRBD1. CDR3 size: 15 residues. Per germline, CDR1 MNHEY and CDR2 SMNVEV (reference sequence). J gave up 2 bases and V 3 bases, and 5 bases lay outside the gene matches.

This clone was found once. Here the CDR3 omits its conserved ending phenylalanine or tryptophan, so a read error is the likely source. CDR3 loop: CASSVALGSGYGYTL. Here the CDR3 DNA reads TGTGCCAGCAGCGTAGCTTTAGGTAGCGGCTATGGCTACACCCTC. This chain links TRBV9 with TRBJ1-2; D remains unclear. The CDR3 length is 15 residues. Germline CDR1 is SGDLS and CDR2 is YYNGEE. Deletions cut 0 bases from V and 4 bases from J, with 13 bases between.